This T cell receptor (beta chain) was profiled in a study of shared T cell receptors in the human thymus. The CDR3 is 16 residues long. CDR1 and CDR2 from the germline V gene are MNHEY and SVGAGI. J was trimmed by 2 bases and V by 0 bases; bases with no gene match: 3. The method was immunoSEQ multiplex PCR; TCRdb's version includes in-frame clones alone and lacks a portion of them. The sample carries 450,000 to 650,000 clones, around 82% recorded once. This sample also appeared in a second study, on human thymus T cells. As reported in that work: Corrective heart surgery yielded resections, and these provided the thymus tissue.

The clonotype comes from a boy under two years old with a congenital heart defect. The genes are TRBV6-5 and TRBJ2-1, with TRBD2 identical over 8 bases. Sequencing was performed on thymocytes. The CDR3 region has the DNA TGTGCCAGCAGTTACTCGGCGGGAGGCCCCTACAATGAGCAGTTCTTC. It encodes CASSYSAGGPYNEQFF.